One T cell receptor (beta chain) is described in this entry. As handled by the study authors: Scientists estimated how many nucleated cells there were by amplifying reference gene primers. The data were produced by immunoSEQ multiplex PCR, yet TCRdb's version contains in-frame clones alone and is incomplete. From that table come the V and J calls and clone size; the DNA was used to work out D and trimming. The repertoire holds around 260,000 clones, with around nine tenths as singletons. The data are from a study of blood T cell repertoires in COVID-19. Whole-study context: Donors in the United States, Italy and Spain gave samples during acute or convalescent COVID-19. T cells, B-cell-depleted T cells, or PBMCs provided the cDNA or gDNA that served as material.

This CDR3 has 17 residues. Germline trimming cut 0 bases from V and 3 bases from J; bases unmatched to any gene: 5. Germline lookup yields CDR1 LGHDT and CDR2 YNNKEL (reference sequence). The chain links TRBV3-1 (or the pseudogene TRBV3-2) to TRBJ2-7, with 13 nucleotides matching TRBD2. Material: peripheral blood. The TCR comes from a woman in her 40s who had recovered from COVID-19. The CDR3, as DNA: TGTGCCAGCAGCCAAGATAAAGGGACTAGCGGGAACTACGAGCAGTACTTC. Translation: CASSQDKGTSGNYEQYF.